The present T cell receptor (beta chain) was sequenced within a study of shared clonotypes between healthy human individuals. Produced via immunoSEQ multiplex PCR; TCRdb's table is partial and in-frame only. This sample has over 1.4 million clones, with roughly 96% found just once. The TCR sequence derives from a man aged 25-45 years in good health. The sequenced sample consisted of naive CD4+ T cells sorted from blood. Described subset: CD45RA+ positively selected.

The CDR3 coding sequence is TGTGCCAGCAGCTTAAGTCGGGTCAGAAGCACAGATACGCAGTATTTT. This encodes CASSLSRVRSTDTQYF. The J gene is TRBJ2-3, the V gene TRBV5-4; unclear D gene. Germline values: CDR1 SGHNT, CDR2 YYREEE (reference sequence). V lost 2 bases and J lost 0, with 13 bases in between. The CDR3 extends over 16 amino acids.